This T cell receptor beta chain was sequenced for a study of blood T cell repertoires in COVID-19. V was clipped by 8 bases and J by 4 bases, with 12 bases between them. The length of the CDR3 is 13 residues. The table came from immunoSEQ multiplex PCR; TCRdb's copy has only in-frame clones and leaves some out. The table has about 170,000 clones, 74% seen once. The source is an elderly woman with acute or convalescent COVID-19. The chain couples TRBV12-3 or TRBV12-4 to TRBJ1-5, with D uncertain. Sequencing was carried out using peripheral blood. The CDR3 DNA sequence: TGTGCCAGCGCGTTAGAACTTAATCAGCCCCAGCATTTT. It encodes CASALELNQPQHF.